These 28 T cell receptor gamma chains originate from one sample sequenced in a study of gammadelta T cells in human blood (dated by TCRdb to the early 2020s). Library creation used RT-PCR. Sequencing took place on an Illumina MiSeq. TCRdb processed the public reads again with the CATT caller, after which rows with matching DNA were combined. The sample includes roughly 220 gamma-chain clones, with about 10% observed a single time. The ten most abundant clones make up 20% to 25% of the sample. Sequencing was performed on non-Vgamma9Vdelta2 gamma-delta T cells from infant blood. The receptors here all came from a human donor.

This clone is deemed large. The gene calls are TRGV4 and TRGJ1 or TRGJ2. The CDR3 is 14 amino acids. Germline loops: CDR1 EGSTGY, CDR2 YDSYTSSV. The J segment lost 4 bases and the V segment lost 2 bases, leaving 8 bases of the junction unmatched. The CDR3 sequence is CATWDERLYYKKLF. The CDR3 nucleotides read TGTGCCACCTGGGATGAAAGACTCTATTATAAGAAACTCTTT.

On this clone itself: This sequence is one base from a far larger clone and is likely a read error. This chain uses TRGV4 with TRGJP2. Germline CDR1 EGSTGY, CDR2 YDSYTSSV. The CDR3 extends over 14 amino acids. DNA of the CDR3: TGTACCACCTGGGAGCTGAGTAGTGATTGGATCAAGACGTTT. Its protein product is CTTWELSSDWIKTF.

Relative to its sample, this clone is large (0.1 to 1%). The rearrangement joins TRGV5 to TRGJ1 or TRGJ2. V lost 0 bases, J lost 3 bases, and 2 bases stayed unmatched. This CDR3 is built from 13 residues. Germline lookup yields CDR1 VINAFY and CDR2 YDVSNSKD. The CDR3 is CATWDRSYYKKLF. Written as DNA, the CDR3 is TGTGCCACCTGGGACAGGAGTTATTATAAGAAACTCTTT.

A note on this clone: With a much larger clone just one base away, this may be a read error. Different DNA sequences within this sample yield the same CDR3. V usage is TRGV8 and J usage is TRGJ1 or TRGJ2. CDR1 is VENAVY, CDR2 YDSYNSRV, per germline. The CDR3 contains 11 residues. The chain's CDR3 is CATWDPIKKLF. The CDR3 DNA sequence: TGTGCTACCTGGGATCCGATTAAGAAACTCTTT.

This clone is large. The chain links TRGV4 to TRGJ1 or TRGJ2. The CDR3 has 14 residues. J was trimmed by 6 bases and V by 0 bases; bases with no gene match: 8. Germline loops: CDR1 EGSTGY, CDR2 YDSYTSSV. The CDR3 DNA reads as TGTGCCACCTGGGATGGGGCCCCGGGTTATAAGAAACTCTTT. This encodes CATWDGAPGYKKLF.

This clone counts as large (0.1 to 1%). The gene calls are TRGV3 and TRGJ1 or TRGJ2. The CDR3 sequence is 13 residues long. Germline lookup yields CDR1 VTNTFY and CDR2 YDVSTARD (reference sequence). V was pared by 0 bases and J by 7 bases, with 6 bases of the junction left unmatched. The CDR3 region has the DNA TGTGCCACCTGGGACAGGCTTGGATATAAGAAACTCTTT. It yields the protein CATWDRLGYKKLF.

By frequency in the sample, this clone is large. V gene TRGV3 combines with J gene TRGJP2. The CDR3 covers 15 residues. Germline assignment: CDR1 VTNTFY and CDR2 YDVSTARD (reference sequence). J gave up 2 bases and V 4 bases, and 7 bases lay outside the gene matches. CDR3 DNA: TGTGCCACCTGGGAACTAATCAGTAGTGATTGGATCAAGACGTTT. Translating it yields CATWELISSDWIKTF.

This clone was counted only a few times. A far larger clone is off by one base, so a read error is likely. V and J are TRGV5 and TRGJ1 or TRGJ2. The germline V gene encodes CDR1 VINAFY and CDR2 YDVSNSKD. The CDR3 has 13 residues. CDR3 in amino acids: CATRDRPPYKKLF. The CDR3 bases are TGTGCCACCCGGGACAGGCCCCCTTATAAGAAACTCTTT.

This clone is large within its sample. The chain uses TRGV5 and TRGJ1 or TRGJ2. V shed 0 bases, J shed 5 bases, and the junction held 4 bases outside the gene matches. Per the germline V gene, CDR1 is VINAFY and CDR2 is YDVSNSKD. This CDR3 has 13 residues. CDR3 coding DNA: TGTGCCACCTGGGACAGGCAGCATTATAAGAAACTCTTT. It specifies CATWDRQHYKKLF.

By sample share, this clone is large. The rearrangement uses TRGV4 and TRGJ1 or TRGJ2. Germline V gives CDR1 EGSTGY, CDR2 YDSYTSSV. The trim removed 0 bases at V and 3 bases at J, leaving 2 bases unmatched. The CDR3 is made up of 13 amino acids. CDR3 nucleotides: TGTGCCACCTGGGATGGGCTTTATTATAAGAAACTCTTT. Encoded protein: CATWDGLYYKKLF.

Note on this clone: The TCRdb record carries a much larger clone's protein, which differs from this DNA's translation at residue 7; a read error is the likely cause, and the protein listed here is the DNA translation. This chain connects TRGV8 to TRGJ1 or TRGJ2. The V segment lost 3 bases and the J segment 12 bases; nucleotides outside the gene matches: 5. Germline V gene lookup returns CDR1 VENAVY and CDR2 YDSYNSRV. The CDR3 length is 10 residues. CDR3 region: CATWDEMKLF. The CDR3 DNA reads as TGTGCCACCTGGGATGAGATGAAACTCTTT.

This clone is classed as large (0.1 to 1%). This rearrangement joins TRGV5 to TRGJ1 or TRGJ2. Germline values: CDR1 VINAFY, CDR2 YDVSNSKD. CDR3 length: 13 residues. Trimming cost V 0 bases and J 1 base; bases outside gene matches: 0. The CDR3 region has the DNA TGTGCCACCTGGGACAGGAATTATTATAAGAAACTCTTT. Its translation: CATWDRNYYKKLF.

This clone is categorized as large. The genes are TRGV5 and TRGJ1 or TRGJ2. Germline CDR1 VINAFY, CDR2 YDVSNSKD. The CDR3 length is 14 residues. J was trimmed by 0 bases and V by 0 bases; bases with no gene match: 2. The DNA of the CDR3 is TGTGCCACCTGGGACAGGCGGAATTATTATAAGAAACTCTTT. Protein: CATWDRRNYYKKLF.

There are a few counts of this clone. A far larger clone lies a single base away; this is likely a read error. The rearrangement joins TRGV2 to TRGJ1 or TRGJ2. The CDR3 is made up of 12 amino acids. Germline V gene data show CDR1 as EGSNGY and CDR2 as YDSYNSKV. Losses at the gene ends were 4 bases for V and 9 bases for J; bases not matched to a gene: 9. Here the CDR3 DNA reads TGTGCCACCTGGGAAGGTCCCCCTAAGAAACTCTTT. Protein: CATWEGPPKKLF.

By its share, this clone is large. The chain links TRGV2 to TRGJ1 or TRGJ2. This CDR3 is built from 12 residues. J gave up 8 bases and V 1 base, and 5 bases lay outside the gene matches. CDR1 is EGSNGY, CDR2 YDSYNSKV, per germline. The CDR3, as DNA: TGTGCCACCTGGGACGGTGCCCATAAGAAACTCTTT. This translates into CATWDGAHKKLF.

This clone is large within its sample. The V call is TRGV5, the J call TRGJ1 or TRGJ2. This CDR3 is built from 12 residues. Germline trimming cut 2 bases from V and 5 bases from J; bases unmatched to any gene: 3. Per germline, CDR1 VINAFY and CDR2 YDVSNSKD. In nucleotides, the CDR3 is TGTGCCACCTGGGACATTGATTATAAGAAACTCTTT. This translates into CATWDIDYKKLF.

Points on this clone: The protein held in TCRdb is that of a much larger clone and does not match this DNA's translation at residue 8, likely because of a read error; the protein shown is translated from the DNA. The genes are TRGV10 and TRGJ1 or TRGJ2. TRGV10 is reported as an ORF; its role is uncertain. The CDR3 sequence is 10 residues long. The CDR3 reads CAAWAYKNLF. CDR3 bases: TGTGCTGCGTGGGCCTATAAGAATCTCTTT.

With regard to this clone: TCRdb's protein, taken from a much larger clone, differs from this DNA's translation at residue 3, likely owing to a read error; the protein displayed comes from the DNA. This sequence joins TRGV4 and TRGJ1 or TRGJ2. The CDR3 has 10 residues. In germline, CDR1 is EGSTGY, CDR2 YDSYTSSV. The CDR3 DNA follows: TGTGCCCCCTGGGATGGAAAAACGGTCTTT. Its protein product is CAPWDGKTVF.

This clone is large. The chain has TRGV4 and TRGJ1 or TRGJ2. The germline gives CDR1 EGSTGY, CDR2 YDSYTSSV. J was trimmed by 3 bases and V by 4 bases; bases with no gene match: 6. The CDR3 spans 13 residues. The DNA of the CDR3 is TGTGCCACCTGGGAACCTCCTTATTATAAGAAACTCTTT. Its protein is CATWEPPYYKKLF.

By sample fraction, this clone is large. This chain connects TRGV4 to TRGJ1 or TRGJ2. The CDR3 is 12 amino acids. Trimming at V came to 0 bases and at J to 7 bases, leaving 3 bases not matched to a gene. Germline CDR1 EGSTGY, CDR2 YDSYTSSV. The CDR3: CATWDGLYKKLF. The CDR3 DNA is TGTGCCACCTGGGATGGGCTCTATAAGAAACTCTTT.

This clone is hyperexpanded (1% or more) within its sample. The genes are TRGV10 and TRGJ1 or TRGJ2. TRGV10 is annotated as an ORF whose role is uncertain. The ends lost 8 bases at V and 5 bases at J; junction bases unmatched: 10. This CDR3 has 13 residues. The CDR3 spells CAAWDSPNYKKLF. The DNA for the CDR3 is TGTGCTGCGTGGGATTCCCCGAATTATAAGAAACTCTTT.

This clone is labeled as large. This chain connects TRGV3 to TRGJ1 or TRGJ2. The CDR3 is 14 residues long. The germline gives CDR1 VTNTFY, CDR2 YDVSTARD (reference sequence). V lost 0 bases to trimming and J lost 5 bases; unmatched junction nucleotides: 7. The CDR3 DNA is TGTGCCACCTGGGACAGGCAGAGGAATTATAAGAAACTCTTT. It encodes CATWDRQRNYKKLF.

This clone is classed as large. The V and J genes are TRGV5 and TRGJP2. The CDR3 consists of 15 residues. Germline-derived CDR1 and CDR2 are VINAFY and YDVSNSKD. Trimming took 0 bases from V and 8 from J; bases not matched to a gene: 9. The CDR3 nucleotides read TGTGCCACCTGGGACAGGCCGAAGTCGGATTGGATCAAGACGTTT. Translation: CATWDRPKSDWIKTF.

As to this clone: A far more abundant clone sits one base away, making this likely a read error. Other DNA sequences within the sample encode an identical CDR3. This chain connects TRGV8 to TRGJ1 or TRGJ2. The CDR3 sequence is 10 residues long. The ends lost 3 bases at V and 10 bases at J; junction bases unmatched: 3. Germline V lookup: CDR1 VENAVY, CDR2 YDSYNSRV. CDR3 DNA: TGTGCCACCTGGGATGAAAAGAAACTCTTT. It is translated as CATWDEKKLF.

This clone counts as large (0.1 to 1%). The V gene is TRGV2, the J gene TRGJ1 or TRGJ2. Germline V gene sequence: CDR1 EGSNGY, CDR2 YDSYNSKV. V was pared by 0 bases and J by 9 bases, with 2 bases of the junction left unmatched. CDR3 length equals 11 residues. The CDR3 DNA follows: TGTGCCACCTGGGACGGGCTTAAGAAACTCTTT. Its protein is CATWDGLKKLF.

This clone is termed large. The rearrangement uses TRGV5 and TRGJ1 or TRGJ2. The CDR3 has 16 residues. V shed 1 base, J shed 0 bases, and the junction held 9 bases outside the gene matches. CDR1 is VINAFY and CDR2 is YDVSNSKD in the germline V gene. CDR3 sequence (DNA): TGTGCCACCTGGGACAGCCACCTACCGAATTATTATAAGAAACTCTTT. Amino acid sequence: CATWDSHLPNYYKKLF.

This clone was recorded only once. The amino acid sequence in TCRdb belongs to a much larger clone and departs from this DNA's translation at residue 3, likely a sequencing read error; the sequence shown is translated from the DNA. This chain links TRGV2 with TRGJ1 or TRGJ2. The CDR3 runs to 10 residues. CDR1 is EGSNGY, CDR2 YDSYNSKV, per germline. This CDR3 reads CAAWDGPGLF. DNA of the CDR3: TGTGCCGCCTGGGACGGGCCGGGACTCTTT.

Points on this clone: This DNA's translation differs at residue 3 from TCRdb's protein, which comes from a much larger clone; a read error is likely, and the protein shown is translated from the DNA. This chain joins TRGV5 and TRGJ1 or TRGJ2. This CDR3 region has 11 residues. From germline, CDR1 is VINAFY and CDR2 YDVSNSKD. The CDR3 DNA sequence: TGTGCCCCCTGGGACCGCACCAAGAAACTCTTT. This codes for CAPWDRTKKLF.